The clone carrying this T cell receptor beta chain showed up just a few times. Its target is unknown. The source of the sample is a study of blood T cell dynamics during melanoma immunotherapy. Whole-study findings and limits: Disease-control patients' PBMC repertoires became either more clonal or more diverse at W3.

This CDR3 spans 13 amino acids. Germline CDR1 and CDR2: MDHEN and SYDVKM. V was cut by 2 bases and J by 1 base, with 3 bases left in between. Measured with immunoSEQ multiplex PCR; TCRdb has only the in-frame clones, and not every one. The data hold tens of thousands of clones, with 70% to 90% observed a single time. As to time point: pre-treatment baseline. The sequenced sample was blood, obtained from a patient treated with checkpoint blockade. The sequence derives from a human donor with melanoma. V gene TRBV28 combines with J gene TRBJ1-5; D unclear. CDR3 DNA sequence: TGTGCCAGCAGTTTAGTAAGCAATCAGCCCCAGCATTTT. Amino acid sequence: CASSLVSNQPQHF. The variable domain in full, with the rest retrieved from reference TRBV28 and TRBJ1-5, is DVKVTQSSRYLVKRTGEKVFLECVQDMDHENMFWYRQDPGLGLRLIYFSYDVKMKEKGDIPEGYSVSREKKERFSLILESASTNQTSMYLCASSLVSNQPQHFGDGTRLSIL.